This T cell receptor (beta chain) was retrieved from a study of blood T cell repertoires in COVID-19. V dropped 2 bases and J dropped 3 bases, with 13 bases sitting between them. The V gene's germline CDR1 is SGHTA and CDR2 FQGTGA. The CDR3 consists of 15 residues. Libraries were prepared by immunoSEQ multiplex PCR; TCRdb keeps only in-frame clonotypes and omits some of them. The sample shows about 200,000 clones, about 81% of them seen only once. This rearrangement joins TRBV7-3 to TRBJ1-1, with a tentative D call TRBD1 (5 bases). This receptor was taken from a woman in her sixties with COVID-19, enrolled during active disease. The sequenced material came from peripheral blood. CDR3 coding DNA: TGTGCCAGCAGCTTATTTTTGGTCAGGGACACTGAAGCTTTCTTT. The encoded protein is CASSLFLVRDTEAFF. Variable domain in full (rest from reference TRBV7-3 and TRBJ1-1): GAGVSQTPSNKVTEKGKYVELRCDPISGHTALYWYRQSLGQGPEFLIYFQGTGAADDSGLPNDRFFAVRPEGSVSTLKIQRTERGDSAVYLCASSLFLVRDTEAFFGQGTRLTVV.